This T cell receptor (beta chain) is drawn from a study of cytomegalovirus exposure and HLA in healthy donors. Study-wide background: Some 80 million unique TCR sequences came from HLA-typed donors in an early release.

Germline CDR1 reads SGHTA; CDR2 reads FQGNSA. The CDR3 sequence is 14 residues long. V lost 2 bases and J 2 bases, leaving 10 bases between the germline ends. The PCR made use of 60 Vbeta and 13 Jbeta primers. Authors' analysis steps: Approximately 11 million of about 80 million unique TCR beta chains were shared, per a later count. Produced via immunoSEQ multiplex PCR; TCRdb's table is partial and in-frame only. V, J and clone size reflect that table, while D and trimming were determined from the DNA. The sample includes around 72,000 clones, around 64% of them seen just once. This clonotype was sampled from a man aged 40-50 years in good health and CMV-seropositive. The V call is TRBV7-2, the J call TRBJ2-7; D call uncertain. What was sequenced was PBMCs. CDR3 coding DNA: TGTGCCAGCAGCTTACCCCAGTCCCCCTACGAGCAGTACTTC. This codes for CASSLPQSPYEQYF.